This T cell receptor beta chain derives from a study of cytomegalovirus exposure and HLA in healthy donors. V gave up 3 bases and J gave up 10 bases, with 22 bases separating them. The CDR3 sequence is 16 residues long. Findings and caveats of the study: Links to common viral pathogens appeared, in a later analysis, for several of the most significant clusters.

A remark on this clone: Its antigen is not known.

A multiplex PCR was run with 60 Vbeta primers and 13 Jbeta primers. Libraries were prepared by immunoSEQ multiplex PCR; TCRdb keeps only in-frame clonotypes and omits some of them. Of tens of thousands of clones in the sample, 82% were seen once. The rearrangement uses TRBV23-1 and TRBJ2-1, with a weak D call TRBD2 (9 bases). TRBV23-1 is recorded as an ORF, its role being uncertain. Sequencing was carried out using PBMCs. This clonotype was sampled from a man in his fifties in good health and CMV-seronegative. The CDR3 reads CASSQAGTGTSGEQFF. In DNA, the CDR3 is TGCGCCAGCAGTCAGGCGGGGACAGGCACTAGCGGGGAGCAGTTCTTC.